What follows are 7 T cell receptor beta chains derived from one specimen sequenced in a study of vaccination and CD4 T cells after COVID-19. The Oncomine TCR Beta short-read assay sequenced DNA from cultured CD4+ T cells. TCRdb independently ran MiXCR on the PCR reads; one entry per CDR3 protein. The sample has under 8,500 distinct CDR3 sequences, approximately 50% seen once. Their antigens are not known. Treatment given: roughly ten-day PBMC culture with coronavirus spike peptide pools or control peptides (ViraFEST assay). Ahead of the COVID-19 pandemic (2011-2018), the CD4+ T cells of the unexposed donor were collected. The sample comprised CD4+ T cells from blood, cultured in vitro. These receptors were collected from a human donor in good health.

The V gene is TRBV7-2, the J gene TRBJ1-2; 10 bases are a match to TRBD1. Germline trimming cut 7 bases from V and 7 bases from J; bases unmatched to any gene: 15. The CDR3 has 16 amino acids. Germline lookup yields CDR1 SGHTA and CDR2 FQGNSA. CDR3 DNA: TGTGCCAGCAAAAATCAACCGACAGGGGGCTTGGGTGGCTACACCTTC. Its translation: CASKNQPTGGLGGYTF.

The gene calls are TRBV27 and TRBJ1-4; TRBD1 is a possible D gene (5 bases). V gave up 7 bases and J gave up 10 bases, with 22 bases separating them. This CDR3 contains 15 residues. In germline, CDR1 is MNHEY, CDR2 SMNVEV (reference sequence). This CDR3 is CASTTGGAYEGKLFF. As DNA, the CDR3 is TGTGCCAGCACCACCGGCGGGGCCTATGAGGGAAAACTGTTTTTT.

The CDR3 is CASSIVLSMGTNPGYTF. CDR3 bases: TGTGCCAGTAGTATAGTTCTGTCCATGGGTACTAACCCGGGCTACACCTTC. This chain links TRBV19 with TRBJ1-2; D is unclear. Germline V CDR1 and CDR2: LNHDA, SQIVND (reference sequence). The V end lost 1 base, the J end lost 8 bases, and 23 bases lay between the germline ends. This CDR3 has 17 amino acids.

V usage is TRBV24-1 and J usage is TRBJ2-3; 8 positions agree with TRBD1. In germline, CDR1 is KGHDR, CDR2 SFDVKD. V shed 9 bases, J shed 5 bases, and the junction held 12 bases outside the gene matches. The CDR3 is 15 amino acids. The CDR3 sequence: CATGTLKTGGDTQYF. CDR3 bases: TGTGCCACCGGAACCCTGAAAACAGGGGGAGATACGCAGTATTTT.

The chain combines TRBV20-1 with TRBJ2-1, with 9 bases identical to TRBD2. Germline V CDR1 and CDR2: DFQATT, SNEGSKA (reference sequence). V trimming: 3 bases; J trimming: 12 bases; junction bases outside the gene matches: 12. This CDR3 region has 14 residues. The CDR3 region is CSARLRAGGVGQFF. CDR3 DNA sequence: TGCAGTGCTAGGCTTCGGGCGGGAGGGGTGGGGCAGTTCTTC.

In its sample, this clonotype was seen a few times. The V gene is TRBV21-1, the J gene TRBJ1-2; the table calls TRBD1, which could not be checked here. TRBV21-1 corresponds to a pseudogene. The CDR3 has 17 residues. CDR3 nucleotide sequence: TGTGCCAGCAGCAAGGGCCCGGGACAGGGGGCTAACTATGGCTACACCTTC. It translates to CASSKGPGQGANYGYTF.

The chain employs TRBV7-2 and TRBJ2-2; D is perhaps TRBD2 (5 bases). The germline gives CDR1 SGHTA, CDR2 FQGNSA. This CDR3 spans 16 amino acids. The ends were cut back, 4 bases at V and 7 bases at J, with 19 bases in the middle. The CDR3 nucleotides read TGTGCCAGCAGCTCCCCCCCGAGGGTGGGCGTCGGGGAGCTGTTTTTT. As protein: CASSSPPRVGVGELFF.